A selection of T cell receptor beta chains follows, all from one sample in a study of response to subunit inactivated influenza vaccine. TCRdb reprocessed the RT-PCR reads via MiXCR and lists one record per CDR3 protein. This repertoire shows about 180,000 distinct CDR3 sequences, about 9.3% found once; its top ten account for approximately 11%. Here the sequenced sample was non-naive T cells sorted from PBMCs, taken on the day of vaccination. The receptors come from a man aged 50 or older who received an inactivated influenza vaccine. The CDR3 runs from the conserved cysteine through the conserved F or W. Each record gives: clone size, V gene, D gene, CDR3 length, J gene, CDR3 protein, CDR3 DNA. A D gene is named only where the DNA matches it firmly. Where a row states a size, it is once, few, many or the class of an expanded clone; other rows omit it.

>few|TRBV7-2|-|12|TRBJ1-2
CASSPARGGYTF
TGTGCCAGCAGCCCCGCTCGGGGCGGCTACACCTTC
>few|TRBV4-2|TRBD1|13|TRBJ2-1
CASSLNRGNEQFF
TGTGCCAGCAGCCTCAACAGGGGAAATGAGCAGTTCTTC
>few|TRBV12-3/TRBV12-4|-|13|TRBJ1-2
CASIPPGGVGYTF
TGTGCCAGCATCCCCCCTGGGGGGGTTGGCTACACCTTC
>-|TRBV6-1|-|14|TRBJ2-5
CASSPGDSRETQYF
TGTGCCAGCAGCCCCGGAGACAGTCGAGAGACCCAGTACTTC
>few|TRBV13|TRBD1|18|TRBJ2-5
CASSLVGIQGFVQETQYF
TGTGCCAGCAGCTTAGTAGGGATACAGGGGTTCGTCCAAGAGACCCAGTACTTC
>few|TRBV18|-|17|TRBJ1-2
CASSPPIPGGDAYGYTF
TGTGCCAGCTCACCACCGATACCCGGGGGTGACGCCTATGGCTACACCTTC
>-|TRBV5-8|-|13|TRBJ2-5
CASSLATAETQYF
TGTGCCAGCAGCTTGGCAACTGCGGAGACCCAGTACTTC
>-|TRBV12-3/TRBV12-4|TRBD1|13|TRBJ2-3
CANSAGGYDTQYF
TGTGCCAACTCGGCAGGGGGATACGATACGCAGTATTTT
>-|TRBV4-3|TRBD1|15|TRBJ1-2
CASSQETGALYGYTF
TGCGCCAGCAGCCAAGAGACAGGGGCGTTGTATGGCTACACCTTC
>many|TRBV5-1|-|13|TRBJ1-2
CASSPRVNYGYTF
TGCGCCAGCAGCCCTCGAGTTAACTATGGCTACACCTTC
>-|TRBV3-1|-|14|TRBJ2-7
CASSNRDAFGEQYF
TGTGCCAGCAGCAACCGGGACGCCTTTGGCGAGCAGTACTTC
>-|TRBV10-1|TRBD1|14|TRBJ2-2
CASSTGQSRGELFF
TGCGCCAGCAGTACGGGACAGTCCCGCGGGGAGCTGTTTTTT
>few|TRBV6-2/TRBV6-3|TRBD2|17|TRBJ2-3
CASSRPGTSGGTDTQYF
TGTGCCAGCAGCCGTCCCGGGACTAGCGGGGGCACAGATACGCAGTATTTT
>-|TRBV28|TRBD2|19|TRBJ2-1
CASSHPQTNEREDGNEQFF
TGTGCCAGCAGTCATCCCCAAACCAATGAGCGGGAGGATGGGAATGAGCAGTTCTTC
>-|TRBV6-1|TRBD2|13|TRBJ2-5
CASKSGTSGGKYF
TGTGCCAGCAAGTCCGGGACTAGCGGGGGAAAATACTTC
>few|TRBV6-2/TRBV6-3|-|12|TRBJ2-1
CASSQSSVEQFF
TGTGCCAGCAGCCAAAGCTCCGTTGAGCAGTTCTTC
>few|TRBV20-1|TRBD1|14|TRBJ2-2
CSARRGPYTGELFF
TGCAGTGCTAGGAGGGGGCCCTACACCGGGGAGCTGTTTTTT
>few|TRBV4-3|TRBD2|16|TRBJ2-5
CASSQGLAGAQETQYF
TGCGCCAGCAGCCAAGGGCTAGCGGGGGCTCAAGAGACCCAGTACTTC
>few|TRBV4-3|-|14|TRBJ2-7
CASSQEGRSGEQYF
TGCGCCAGCAGCCAAGAAGGGCGGTCAGGGGAGCAGTACTTC
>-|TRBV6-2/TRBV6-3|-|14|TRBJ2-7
CASRISRQLAEQYF
TGTGCCAGCAGAATAAGTAGACAACTGGCCGAGCAGTACTTC
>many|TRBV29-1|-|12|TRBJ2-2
CSAGPPTGELFF
TGCAGCGCTGGACCACCCACCGGGGAGCTGTTTTTT
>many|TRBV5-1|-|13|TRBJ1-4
CASSLGAREKLFF
TGCGCCAGCAGCTTGGGAGCGAGAGAAAAACTGTTTTTT
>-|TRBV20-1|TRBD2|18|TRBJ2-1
CSARDYAGLAGGPSEQFF
TGCAGTGCTAGAGATTACGCGGGACTAGCGGGGGGGCCTAGTGAGCAGTTCTTC
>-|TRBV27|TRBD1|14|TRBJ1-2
CASSLNRGYGGYTF
TGTGCCAGCAGTTTAAACAGGGGATACGGTGGCTACACCTTC
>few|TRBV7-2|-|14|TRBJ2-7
CASSSAKGNYEQYF
TGTGCCAGCAGCTCCGCAAAGGGGAACTACGAGCAGTACTTC
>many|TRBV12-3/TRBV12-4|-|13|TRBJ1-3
CATTVSSGNTIYF
TGTGCCACGACAGTCAGCTCTGGAAACACCATATATTTT
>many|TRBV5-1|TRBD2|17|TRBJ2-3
CASSLNWASGSTYTQYF
TGCGCCAGCAGTCTCAATTGGGCTAGCGGGAGTACGTATACGCAGTATTTT
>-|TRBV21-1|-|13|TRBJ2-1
CASHSHPVREQFF
TGTGCCAGTCACTCCCACCCCGTGAGGGAGCAGTTCTTC
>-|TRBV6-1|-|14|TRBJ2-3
CATNQGGGTDTQYF
TGTGCCACTAACCAAGGGGGGGGCACAGATACGCAGTATTTT
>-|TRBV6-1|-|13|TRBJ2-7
CASSQSGSYEQYF
TGTGCCAGCAGCCAAAGCGGATCCTACGAGCAGTACTTC
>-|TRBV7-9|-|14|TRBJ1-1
CASSTWDSGTEAFF
TGTGCCAGCAGCACCTGGGATTCCGGGACTGAAGCTTTCTTT
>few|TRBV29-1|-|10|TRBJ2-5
CSDRGETQYF
TGCAGCGACCGGGGAGAGACCCAGTACTTC
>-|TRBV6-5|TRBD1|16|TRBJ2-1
CASSYSATGGYNEQFF
TGTGCCAGCAGTTACTCGGCGACAGGGGGCTACAATGAGCAGTTCTTC
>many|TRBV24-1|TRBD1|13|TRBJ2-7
CATSRDSLDEQYF
TGTGCCACCAGCAGGGACAGCCTAGACGAGCAGTACTTC
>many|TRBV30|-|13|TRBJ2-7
CAGEIRDGYEQYF
TGTGCCGGAGAGATACGGGACGGCTACGAGCAGTACTTC
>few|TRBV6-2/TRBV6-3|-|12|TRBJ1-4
CASSYAMGVLFF
TGTGCCAGCAGTTACGCTATGGGGGTACTGTTTTTT
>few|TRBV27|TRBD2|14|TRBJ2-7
CASSLWSLAGRGDF
TGTGCCAGCAGTTTATGGTCGCTAGCGGGCCGAGGGGACTTC
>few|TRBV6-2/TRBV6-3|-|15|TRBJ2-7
CASSYSGTQYYEQYF
TGTGCCAGCAGTTACTCGGGGACTCAGTACTACGAGCAGTACTTC
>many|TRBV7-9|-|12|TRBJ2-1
CASSPQVGEQFF
TGTGCCAGCAGCCCCCAGGTCGGTGAGCAGTTCTTC
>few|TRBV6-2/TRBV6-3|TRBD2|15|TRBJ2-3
CASSPLAGVTDTQYF
TGTGCCAGCAGCCCCTTAGCGGGGGTCACAGATACGCAGTATTTT
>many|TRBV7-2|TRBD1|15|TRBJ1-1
CASRRGTGGNTEAFF
TGTGCCTCTCGAAGAGGGACAGGGGGGAACACTGAAGCTTTCTTT
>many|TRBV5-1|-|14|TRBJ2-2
CASRPGLPTGELFF
TGCGCCAGCAGACCGGGACTTCCCACCGGGGAGCTGTTTTTT
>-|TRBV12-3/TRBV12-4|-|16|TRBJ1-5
CASSFGSSGSNQPQHF
TGTGCCAGCAGTTTTGGCTCCTCAGGGTCAAATCAGCCCCAGCATTTT
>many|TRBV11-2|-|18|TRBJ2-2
CASSPQGQLGANTGELFF
TGTGCCAGCAGCCCCCAGGGGCAGTTGGGCGCGAACACCGGGGAGCTGTTTTTT
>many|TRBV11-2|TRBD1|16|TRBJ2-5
CASSDGQGVIRETQYF
TGTGCCAGCAGCGACGGACAGGGGGTAATCCGGGAGACCCAGTACTTC
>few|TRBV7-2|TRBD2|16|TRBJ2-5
CASSLVGGGAQETQYF
TGTGCCAGCAGCTTAGTCGGCGGGGGGGCTCAAGAGACCCAGTACTTC
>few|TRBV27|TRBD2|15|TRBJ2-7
CASSPRAGVNYEQYF
TGTGCCAGCAGTCCCCGGGCGGGGGTTAACTACGAGCAGTACTTC
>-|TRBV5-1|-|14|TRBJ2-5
CASSTGTARETQYF
TGCGCCAGCAGCACCGGGACGGCCCGGGAGACCCAGTACTTC
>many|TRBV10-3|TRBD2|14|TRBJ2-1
CAIRSGGARNEQFF
TGTGCCATCAGAAGCGGGGGGGCACGCAATGAGCAGTTCTTC
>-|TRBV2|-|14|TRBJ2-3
CASSESSYPDTQYF
TGTGCCAGCAGTGAATCTAGTTACCCAGATACGCAGTATTTT
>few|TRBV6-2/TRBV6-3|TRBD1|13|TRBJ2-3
CASRLGDRATQYF
TGTGCCAGCCGTCTGGGGGACAGGGCTACGCAGTATTTT
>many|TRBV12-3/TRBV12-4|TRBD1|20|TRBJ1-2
CASSDDRVFAAMDLNYGYTF
TGTGCCAGCAGTGACGACAGGGTTTTTGCTGCAATGGACCTTAACTATGGCTACACCTTC
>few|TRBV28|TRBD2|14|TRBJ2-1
CASSGGLSYNEQFF
TGTGCCAGTAGCGGGGGGTTATCCTACAATGAGCAGTTCTTC
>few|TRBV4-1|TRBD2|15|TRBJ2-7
CASSPGLAGVWEQYF
TGCGCCAGCAGCCCCGGACTAGCGGGAGTTTGGGAGCAGTACTTC
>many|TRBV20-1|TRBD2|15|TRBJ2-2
CSATLGLARRGELFF
TGCAGTGCTACGCTGGGACTAGCCCGACGAGGGGAGCTGTTTTTT
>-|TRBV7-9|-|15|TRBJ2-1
CASSSGVPPYNEQFF
TGTGCCAGCAGCTCCGGGGTGCCCCCCTACAATGAGCAGTTCTTC
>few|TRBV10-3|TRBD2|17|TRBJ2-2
CAISVGLAGGPGGELFF
TGTGCCATCAGTGTCGGACTAGCGGGAGGGCCTGGCGGGGAGCTGTTTTTT
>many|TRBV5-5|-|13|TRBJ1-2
CASSTHPEYDYTF
TGTGCCAGCAGCACGCACCCAGAATACGACTACACCTTC
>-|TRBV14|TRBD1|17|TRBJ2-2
CASSQLQGGRFAGELFF
TGTGCCAGCAGCCAGTTACAGGGGGGAAGATTTGCCGGGGAGCTGTTTTTT